Detailed here is one TCR beta chain. The CDR3 consists of 14 residues. The V gene's germline CDR1 is MNHEY and CDR2 SVGAGI. V was cut by 6 bases and J by 0 bases, with 11 bases left in between. These data come from a study of blood T cell repertoires in COVID-19. Turning to the study itself: The United States, Italy and Spain supplied acute and convalescent COVID-19 samples. PBMCs, B-cell-depleted T cells, or T cells were the source of the cDNA or gDNA that made up the material.

As originally analysed: Cell counts per sample came from amplifying reference gene primers. Data came from immunoSEQ multiplex PCR; TCRdb stores just in-frame clones and leaves some out. The DNA was the basis for D and trimming; V, J and clone size are from that table. The sample includes some 240,000 clones, 87% of them seen just once. The chain couples TRBV6-5 to TRBJ2-5; tentative D call: TRBD1 (5 bases). Source material: peripheral blood. The receptor comes from a man in his 60s who had recovered from COVID-19. The CDR3 loop is CASSPRTNQETQYF. CDR3 DNA sequence: TGTGCCAGCAGCCCCAGGACAAACCAAGAGACCCAGTACTTC.